The 18 T cell receptor beta chains given below trace back to one sample, sequenced in a study of shared clonotypes between healthy human individuals (dated by TCRdb to about 2020). The method was the immunoSEQ multiplex PCR assay. TCRdb re-hosts the immuneACCESS table, in-frame sequences only. Its copies lack some clones; in the studies checked, an unresolved V gene accounts for under half of them, and the cause for the rest is not known. For this sample the table gives some 1 million clones, of which approximately 70% were detected only once. The ten most abundant clones make up approximately 1.5% of the sample. Sequenced material: memory CD4+ T cells sorted from blood. The intended sense of this specimen's cell subset or site label: CD45RA-negative fraction. Every receptor here comes from a man aged 18 to 29 in good health.

CDR3 in DNA: TGCAGCACTAACAGGGTGGGAATGAACACTGAAGCTTTCTTT. Residues: CSTNRVGMNTEAFF. V gene TRBV29-1 combines with J gene TRBJ1-1, with a weak D call TRBD1 (6 bases). The CDR3 runs to 14 residues. V dropped 8 bases and J dropped 0 bases, with 16 bases sitting between them. Germline V CDR1 and CDR2: SQVTM, ANQGSEA.

The chain uses TRBV5-4 and TRBJ2-3; D not certain. Germline V gives CDR1 SGHNT, CDR2 YYREEE (reference sequence). The CDR3 extends over 14 amino acids. Trimming removed 0 bases at V and 2 bases at J, with 7 bases between. CDR3 nucleotides: TGTGCCAGCAGCTTGGGACATTACACAGATACGCAGTATTTT. As protein: CASSLGHYTDTQYF.

This clone was observed a handful of times. V gene TRBV6-5 combines with J gene TRBJ1-2; D is ambiguous. Germline V gene data show CDR1 as MNHEY and CDR2 as SVGAGI. V lost 0 bases and J lost 5, with 16 bases in between. This CDR3 spans 16 amino acids. In DNA form, the CDR3 reads TGTGCCAGCAGTTACTCGACCGTCCGACATTCTTATGGCTACACCTTC. Its protein is CASSYSTVRHSYGYTF.

The CDR3 loop is CASGDSGANVLTF. For the CDR3, the DNA is TGCGCCAGCGGAGACTCTGGGGCCAACGTCCTGACTTTC. This chain joins TRBV10-1 and TRBJ2-6; D is undetermined. In germline, CDR1 is WNHNN, CDR2 SYGVQD (reference sequence). This CDR3 spans 13 amino acids. The V end was cut by 8 bases, the J end by 0 bases, with 5 bases between.

The chain combines TRBV6-1 with TRBJ1-5; the D gene is possibly TRBD1 (5 bases). The V gene lost 3 bases and the J gene lost 9 bases, with 21 bases spanning the gap. The CDR3 runs 16 residues. Per the germline V gene, CDR1 is MNHNS and CDR2 is SASEGT. The CDR3 bases are TGTGCCAGCAGTGACTTTGAGGGGACTCAGAGCCCGCCCCAGCATTTT. Translation: CASSDFEGTQSPPQHF.

J is TRBJ2-3 and V is TRBV10-2; TRBD2 matches at 9 bases. Germline lookup yields CDR1 WSHSY and CDR2 SAAADI. Trimming took 4 bases from V and 7 from J; bases not matched to a gene: 6. This CDR3 comprises 14 residues. The CDR3 loop reads CASSVREGSYTQYF. The CDR3 nucleotides are TGCGCCAGCAGTGTGCGGGAGGGCTCGTATACGCAGTATTTT.

The chain recombines TRBV2 with TRBJ1-2, with unresolved D. Trimming removed 1 base at V and 7 bases at J, with 16 bases between. Per the germline V gene, CDR1 is SNHLY and CDR2 is FYNNEI. This CDR3 spans 15 amino acids. The CDR3 reads CASSEERADLLGYTF. Written as DNA, the CDR3 is TGTGCCAGCAGTGAAGAAAGGGCGGACCTTCTTGGCTACACCTTC. The full variable domain, its missing parts supplied by reference TRBV2 and TRBJ1-2, is EPEVTQTPSHQVTQMGQEVILRCVPISNHLYFYWYRQILGQKVEFLVSFYNNEISEKSEIFDDQFSVERPDGSNFTLKIRSTKLEDSAMYFCASSEERADLLGYTFGSGTRLTVV.

J is TRBJ2-7 and V is TRBV6-6; D may correspond to TRBD1 or TRBD2 (6 bases each). This CDR3 contains 15 residues. The germline V gene encodes CDR1 MNHNY and CDR2 SVGAGI (reference sequence). V was cut by 7 bases and J by 4 bases, with 20 bases left in between. CDR3 in amino acids: CASNRETGANYEQYF. CDR3 sequence (DNA): TGTGCCAGCAACCGGGAGACAGGAGCAAATTACGAGCAGTACTTC.

This clone was seen more than once but under ten times. The chain has TRBV10-3 and TRBJ1-1; D gene unclear. The V end was cut by 10 bases, the J end by 1 base, with 13 bases between. There are 13 residues in the CDR3. Looked up from germline, CDR1 is ENHRY and CDR2 is SYGVKD. This chain's CDR3 is CATVGPTNTEAFF. DNA of the CDR3: TGTGCCACCGTAGGACCTACGAACACTGAAGCTTTCTTT.

V usage is TRBV6-5 and J usage is TRBJ1-1; D call uncertain. This CDR3 comprises 11 residues. The germline V gene has CDR1 MNHEY and CDR2 SVGAGI. Trimming left V 4 bases short and J 4 bases short, with 4 bases between. The CDR3 protein is CASSSVTEAFF. The CDR3 DNA is TGTGCCAGCAGTTCGGTCACTGAAGCTTTCTTT.

The sample holds a few counts of this clone. The V gene is TRBV25-1, the J gene TRBJ2-1, with TRBD1 matching over 12 bases. Trimming removed 4 bases from V and 6 bases from J; junction bases left unmatched: 13. Per germline, CDR1 MGHDK and CDR2 SYGVNS. The CDR3 has 18 amino acids. In DNA form, the CDR3 reads TGTGCCAGCAGTGGGCAACCCGGGACAGGGGGCAACCTCAATGAGCAGTTCTTC. Protein: CASSGQPGTGGNLNEQFF.

A single count supports this clone. CDR3 protein: CASSLGQVSSYNSPLHF. DNA for the CDR3: TGTGCCAGCAGCTTAGGACAGGTCAGCTCCTATAATTCACCCCTCCACTTT. This chain uses TRBV21-1 with TRBJ1-6; the DNA was not used to check the table's D call, TRBD1. TRBV21-1 is tagged as a pseudogene. The CDR3 is 17 amino acids.

The chain joins TRBV29-1 to TRBJ2-3; 8 bases match TRBD2. This CDR3 region has 13 residues. With 3 bases clipped from V and 5 bases from J, the junction kept 4 bases outside the gene matches. Germline V CDR1 and CDR2: SQVTM, ANQGSEA. The CDR3 DNA reads TGCAGCGTTGAGTCCAGCGGGAGAGATACGCAGTATTTT. Protein product: CSVESSGRDTQYF.

This clone was detected only a few times. Here the CDR3 DNA reads TGTGCCAGCATCAAACCGCTCGGGACCACCTTTACCGGGGAGCTGTTTTTT. Translation gives CASIKPLGTTFTGELFF. The V and J genes are TRBV7-9 and TRBJ2-2; the D gene could be TRBD1 or TRBD2 (5 bases each). The CDR3 runs to 17 residues. The V end lost 7 bases, the J end lost 5 bases, and 23 bases lay between the germline ends. CDR1 SEHNR and CDR2 FQNEAQ come from the germline V gene (reference sequence).

This clone was recorded many times. The chain employs TRBV4-1 and TRBJ2-1; D is perhaps TRBD2 (6 bases). This CDR3 is built from 16 residues. Germline CDR1 and CDR2: MGHRA and YSYEKL. V lost 2 bases to trimming and J lost 9 bases, with 20 bases between them. The CDR3 reads CASSQLDLFDGGEQFF. As DNA, the CDR3 is TGCGCCAGCAGCCAACTGGACCTTTTTGACGGGGGTGAGCAGTTCTTC.

This sequence joins TRBV7-9 and TRBJ1-2; a possible D gene is TRBD1 (5 bases). The CDR3 has 15 residues. The V and J ends lost 4 bases and 4 bases respectively, with 16 bases between them. From germline, CDR1 is SEHNR and CDR2 FQNEAQ (reference sequence). The CDR3 spells CASSSGPQGGYGYTF. The CDR3 bases are TGTGCCAGCAGCTCGGGCCCCCAGGGAGGCTATGGCTACACCTTC.

This chain links TRBV7-6 with TRBJ1-1; tentatively, D is TRBD1 (5 bases). CDR1 is SGHVS and CDR2 is FNYEAQ in the germline V gene. The CDR3 is made up of 14 amino acids. V was clipped by 5 bases and J by 5 bases, with 15 bases between them. CDR3 loop: CASSLSGGRTEAFF. CDR3 bases: TGTGCCAGCAGCCTTTCGGGGGGGAGAACTGAAGCTTTCTTT.

This clone was seen a few times. The rearrangement joins TRBV5-6 to TRBJ1-1, with D perhaps matching TRBD1 (5 bases). The V end was cut by 4 bases, the J end by 6 bases, with 25 bases between. Per the germline V gene, CDR1 is SGHDT and CDR2 is YYEEEE. The CDR3 covers 17 residues. CDR3 sequence: CASSDPIGGPLRAEAFF. The CDR3 coding sequence is TGTGCCAGCAGCGACCCTATCGGGGGTCCCTTAAGGGCTGAAGCTTTCTTT.